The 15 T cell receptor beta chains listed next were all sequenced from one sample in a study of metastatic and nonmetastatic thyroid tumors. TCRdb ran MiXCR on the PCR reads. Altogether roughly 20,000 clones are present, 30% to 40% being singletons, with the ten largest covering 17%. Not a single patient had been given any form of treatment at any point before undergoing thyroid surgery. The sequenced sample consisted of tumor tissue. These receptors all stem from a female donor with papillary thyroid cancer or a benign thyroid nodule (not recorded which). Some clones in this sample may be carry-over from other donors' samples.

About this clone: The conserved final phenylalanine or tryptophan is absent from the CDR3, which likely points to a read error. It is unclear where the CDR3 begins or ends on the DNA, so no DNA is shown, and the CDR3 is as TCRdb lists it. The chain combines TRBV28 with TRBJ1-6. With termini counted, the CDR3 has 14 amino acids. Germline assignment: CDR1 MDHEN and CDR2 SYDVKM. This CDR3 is CASNSLPYNSPRDL.

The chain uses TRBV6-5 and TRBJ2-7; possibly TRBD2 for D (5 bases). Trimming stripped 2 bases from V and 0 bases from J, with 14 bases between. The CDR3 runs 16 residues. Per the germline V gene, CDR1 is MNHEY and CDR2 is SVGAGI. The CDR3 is CASSYGSSSRSYEQYF. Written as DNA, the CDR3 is TGTGCCAGCAGTTACGGATCTAGCTCCCGCTCCTACGAGCAGTACTTC.

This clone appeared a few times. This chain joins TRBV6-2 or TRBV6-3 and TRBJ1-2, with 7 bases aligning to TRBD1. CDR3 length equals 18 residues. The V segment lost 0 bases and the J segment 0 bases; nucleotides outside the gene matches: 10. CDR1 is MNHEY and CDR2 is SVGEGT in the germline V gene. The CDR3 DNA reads TGTGCCAGCAGTTACTCTTCAGGGGGACAAGAAACTAACTATGGCTACACCTTC. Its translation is CASSYSSGGQETNYGYTF.

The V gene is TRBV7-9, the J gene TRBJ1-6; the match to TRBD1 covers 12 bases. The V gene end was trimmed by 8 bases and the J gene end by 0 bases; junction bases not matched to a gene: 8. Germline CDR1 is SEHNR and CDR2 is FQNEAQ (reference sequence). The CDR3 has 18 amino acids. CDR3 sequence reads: CASDGTGGPSSYNSPLHF. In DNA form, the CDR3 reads TGTGCCAGCGACGGGACAGGGGGCCCTAGCTCCTATAATTCACCCCTCCACTTT.

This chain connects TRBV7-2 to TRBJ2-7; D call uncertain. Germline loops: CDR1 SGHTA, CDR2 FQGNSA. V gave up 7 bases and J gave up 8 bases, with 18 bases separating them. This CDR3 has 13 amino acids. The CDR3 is CASTEGSFGKQYF. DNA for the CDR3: TGTGCCAGCACCGAAGGGTCTTTTGGTAAGCAGTACTTC. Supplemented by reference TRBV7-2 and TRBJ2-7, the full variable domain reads GAGVSQSPSNKVTEKGKDVELRCDPISGHTALYWYRQSLGQGLEFLIYFQGNSAPDKSGLPSDRFSAERTGGSVSTLTIQRTQQEDSAVYLCASTEGSFGKQYFGPGTRLTVT.

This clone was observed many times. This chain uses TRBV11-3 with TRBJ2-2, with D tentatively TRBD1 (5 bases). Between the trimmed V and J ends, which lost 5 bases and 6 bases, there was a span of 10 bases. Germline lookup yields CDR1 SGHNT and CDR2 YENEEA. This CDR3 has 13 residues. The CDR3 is CASSGWGSGELFF. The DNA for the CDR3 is TGTGCCAGCAGCGGCTGGGGCTCCGGGGAGCTGTTTTTT.

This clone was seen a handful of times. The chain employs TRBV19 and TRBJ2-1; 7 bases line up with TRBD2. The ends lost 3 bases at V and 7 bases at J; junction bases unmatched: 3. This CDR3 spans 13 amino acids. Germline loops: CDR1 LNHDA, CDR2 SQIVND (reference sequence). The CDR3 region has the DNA TGTGCCAGTAGTATCTTGGGAGGGAATGAGCAGTTCTTC. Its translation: CASSILGGNEQFF.

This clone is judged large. CDR3 sequence reads: CSAMRGDEQYF. The DNA of the CDR3 is TGCAGTGCTATGAGGGGTGACGAGCAGTACTTC. The chain couples TRBV20-1 to TRBJ2-7; tentatively, D is TRBD1 or TRBD2 (5 bases each). Trimming removed 4 bases from V and 5 bases from J, with 9 bases in between. CDR1 and CDR2 (germline): DFQATT, SNEGSKA (reference sequence). This CDR3 comprises 11 residues.

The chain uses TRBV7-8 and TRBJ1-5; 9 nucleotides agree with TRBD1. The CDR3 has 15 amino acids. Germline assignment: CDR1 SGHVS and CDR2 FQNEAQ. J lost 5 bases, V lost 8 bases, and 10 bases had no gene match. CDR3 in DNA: TGTGCCAGCTCCCTTGGACAGGGGTTTTATCAGCCCCAGCATTTT. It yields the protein CASSLGQGFYQPQHF.

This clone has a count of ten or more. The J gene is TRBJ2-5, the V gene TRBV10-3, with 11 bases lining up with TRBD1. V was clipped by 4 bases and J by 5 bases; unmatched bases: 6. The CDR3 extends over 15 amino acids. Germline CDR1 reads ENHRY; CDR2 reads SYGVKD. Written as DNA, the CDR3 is TGTGCCATCAGTGGGGGACAGGGGGGTTTTGAGACCCAGTACTTC. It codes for CAISGGQGGFETQYF.

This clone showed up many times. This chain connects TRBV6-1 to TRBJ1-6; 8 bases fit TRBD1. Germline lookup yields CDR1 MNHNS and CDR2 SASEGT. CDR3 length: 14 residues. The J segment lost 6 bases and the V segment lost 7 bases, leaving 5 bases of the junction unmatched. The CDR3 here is CASTRTGSNSPLHF. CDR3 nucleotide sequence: TGTGCCAGCACCCGGACAGGGTCTAATTCACCCCTCCACTTT.

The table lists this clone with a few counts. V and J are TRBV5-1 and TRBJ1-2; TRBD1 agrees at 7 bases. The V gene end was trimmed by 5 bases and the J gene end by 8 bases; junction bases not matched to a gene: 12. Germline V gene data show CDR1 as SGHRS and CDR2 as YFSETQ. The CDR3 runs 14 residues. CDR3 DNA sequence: TGCGCCAGCAGGCGGCCGGGACAGCAATCGGGCTACACCTTC. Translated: CASRRPGQQSGYTF.

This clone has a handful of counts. The CDR3 DNA reads as TGTGCCAGCAGCGGGTACACTGAAGCTTTCTTT. It yields the protein CASSGYTEAFF. The rearrangement joins TRBV2 to TRBJ1-1; D is unclear. The V gene lost 6 bases and the J gene lost 3 bases, with 5 bases spanning the gap. Germline CDR1 SNHLY, CDR2 FYNNEI. The CDR3 is 11 residues long.

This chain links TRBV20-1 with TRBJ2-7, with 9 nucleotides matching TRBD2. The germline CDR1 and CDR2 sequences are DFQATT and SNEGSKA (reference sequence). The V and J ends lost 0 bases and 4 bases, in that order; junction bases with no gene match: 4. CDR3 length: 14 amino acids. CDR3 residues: CSARELAGSYEQYF. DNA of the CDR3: TGCAGTGCTAGAGAGCTAGCGGGATCGTACGAGCAGTACTTC.

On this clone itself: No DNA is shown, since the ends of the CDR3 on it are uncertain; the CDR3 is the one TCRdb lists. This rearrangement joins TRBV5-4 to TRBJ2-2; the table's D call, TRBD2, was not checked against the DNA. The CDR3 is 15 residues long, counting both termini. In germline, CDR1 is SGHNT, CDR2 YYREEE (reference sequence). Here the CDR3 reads CASSGGGLAGRSCFF.